The 7 T cell receptor beta chains in this list originate from one sample, sequenced in a study of lymphopenia after photon versus proton radiotherapy. Assay used: immunoSEQ multiplex PCR; TCRdb lists only in-frame clones, some missing. The data hold fewer than 45,000 clones, with about 86% observed a single time. The starting material was peripheral blood, obtained from a patient treated with proton-based radiotherapy. Source of these receptors: a woman aged 70-85 years with pancreatic cancer. Some clones in this sample may be carry-over from other donors' samples.

J is TRBJ2-5 and V is TRBV5-1, with D uncertain. This CDR3 is 11 amino acids long. The V and J ends lost 4 bases and 5 bases respectively, with 6 bases between them. Per the germline V gene, CDR1 is SGHRS and CDR2 is YFSETQ. CDR3 loop: CASSEMETQYF. The CDR3 nucleotides read TGCGCCAGCAGCGAAATGGAGACCCAGTACTTC.

This chain uses TRBV4-1 with TRBJ2-3; 14 bases line up with TRBD2. Trimming at V came to 2 bases and at J to 6 bases, leaving 4 bases not matched to a gene. Germline values: CDR1 MGHRA, CDR2 YSYEKL. The CDR3 has 16 residues. The CDR3 nucleotides are TGCGCCAGCAGCCAAAGACTAGCGGGAGGGAAGGATACGCAGTATTTT. Amino acid sequence: CASSQRLAGGKDTQYF.

V usage is TRBV29-1 and J usage is TRBJ1-2; a weak D match, TRBD1 (5 bases). The V gene's germline CDR1 is SQVTM and CDR2 ANQGSEA. The CDR3 totals 14 residues. The V end was cut by 3 bases, the J end by 2 bases, with 13 bases between. The CDR3 protein is CSVDSSGINYGYTF. CDR3 bases: TGCAGCGTTGATTCGTCAGGGATAAACTATGGCTACACCTTC.

The chain uses TRBV19 and TRBJ1-5; TRBD1 aligns across 7 bases. Trimming cost V 9 bases and J 6 bases; bases outside gene matches: 8. Germline CDR1 reads LNHDA; CDR2 reads SQIVND (reference sequence). The CDR3 runs 13 residues. CDR3 sequence (DNA): TGTGCCAGCGGACAGGCCATCAGTCAGCCCCAGCATTTT. It specifies CASGQAISQPQHF.

The V gene is TRBV5-1, the J gene TRBJ2-7; D is unclear. CDR1 SGHRS and CDR2 YFSETQ come from the germline V gene. The germline V and J ends were trimmed by 0 bases and 0 bases, with 4 bases remaining between them. The CDR3 totals 13 residues. This CDR3 is CASSLGVSYEQYF. CDR3 in DNA: TGCGCCAGCAGCTTGGGGGTCTCCTACGAGCAGTACTTC.

As DNA, the CDR3 is TGTGCCAGCTCCCTCACCAGCACTAATGAAAAACTGTTTTTT. This translates into CASSLTSTNEKLFF. V gene TRBV28 combines with J gene TRBJ1-4; D is unresolved. The CDR3 consists of 14 residues. Germline V gene sequence: CDR1 MDHEN, CDR2 SYDVKM. Trimming pared 8 bases from V and 2 bases from J, leaving 12 bases between.

CDR3 residues: CASSSTGNTIYF. The CDR3 nucleotides read TGTGCCAGCAGCTCGACAGGAAACACCATATATTTT. The V gene is TRBV5-4, the J gene TRBJ1-3; D unresolved. Per germline, CDR1 SGHNT and CDR2 YYREEE (reference sequence). This CDR3 has 12 amino acids. V lost 3 bases and J lost 4, with 5 bases in between.